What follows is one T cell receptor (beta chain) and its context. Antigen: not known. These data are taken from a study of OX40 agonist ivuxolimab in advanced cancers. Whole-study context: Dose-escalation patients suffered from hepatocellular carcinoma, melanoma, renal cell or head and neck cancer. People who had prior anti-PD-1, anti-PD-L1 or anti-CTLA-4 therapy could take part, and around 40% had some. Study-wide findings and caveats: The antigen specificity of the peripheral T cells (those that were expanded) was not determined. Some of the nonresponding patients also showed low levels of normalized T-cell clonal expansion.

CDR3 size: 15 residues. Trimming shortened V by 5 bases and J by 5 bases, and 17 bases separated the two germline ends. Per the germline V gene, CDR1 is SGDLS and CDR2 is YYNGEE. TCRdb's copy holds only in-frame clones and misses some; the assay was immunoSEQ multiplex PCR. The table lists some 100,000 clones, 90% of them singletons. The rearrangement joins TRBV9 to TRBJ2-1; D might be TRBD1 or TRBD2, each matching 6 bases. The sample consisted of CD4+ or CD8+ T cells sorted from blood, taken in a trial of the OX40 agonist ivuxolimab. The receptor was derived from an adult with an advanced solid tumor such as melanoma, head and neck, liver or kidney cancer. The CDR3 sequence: CASSPSSGADNEQFF. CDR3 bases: TGTGCCAGCAGTCCCAGCTCGGGGGCGGACAATGAGCAGTTCTTC.